A selection of T cell receptor beta chains follows, all from one sample in a study of T cells in Graves' hyperthyroidism and ophthalmopathy. One entry per CDR3 protein results from TCRdb running MiXCR on the multiplex PCR reads. The sample records fewer than 600,000 distinct CDR3 sequences, approximately 15% being singletons. Source material: blood. The origin of the receptors is a woman under 30 with Graves' hyperthyroidism. Both conserved end residues are part of each CDR3. The order of the fields is D gene, clone size, V gene, J gene, CDR3 DNA, CDR3 protein. The D gene is left open where the match is weak. Clone size is shown for a subset of rows, as once, few, many or a class of expanded clone.

NA	NA	TRBV7-3	TRBJ1-3	TGTGCCAGCAGATCTAACTCTGGAAACACCATATATTTT	CASRSNSGNTIYF
TRBD1	NA	TRBV28	TRBJ1-5	TGTGCCAGCAGCTTAGCGGGGGGACAGGGGCAAGGACAGCCCCAGCATTTT	CASSLAGGQGQGQPQHF
NA	many	TRBV11-2	TRBJ2-2	TGTGCCAGCAACAACTGGGCAGGGGAGCTGTTTTTT	CASNNWAGELFF
NA	few	TRBV7-3	TRBJ2-2	TGTGCCAGCAGCATGATTGGGGAAGCCGGGGAGCTGTTTTTT	CASSMIGEAGELFF
NA	NA	TRBV4-1	TRBJ2-7	TGCGCCAGCAGCCAAGATCAGGGCCAAGGAAGGGAGCAGTACTTC	CASSQDQGQGREQYF
NA	many	TRBV18	TRBJ1-3	TGTGCCAGCTCAAGTTACCGACAGACTGGAGACACCATATATTTT	CASSSYRQTGDTIYF
TRBD1	many	TRBV29-1	TRBJ1-1	TGCAGCGCCCACGGACAGGGGCAGGCTGAAGCTTTCTTT	CSAHGQGQAEAFF
TRBD1	few	TRBV5-1	TRBJ1-3	TGCGCCAGCAGCCCCCAGACGGGACAGGGGAACACCATATATTTT	CASSPQTGQGNTIYF
NA	many	TRBV11-3	TRBJ2-5	TGTGCCAGCAGCTTAGATTTCGGGAGTGGTGAGACCCAGTACTTC	CASSLDFGSGETQYF
NA	many	TRBV7-3	TRBJ2-5	TGTGCCAGCAGCCCCGTTGGGCAGATCCAAGAGACCCAGTACTTC	CASSPVGQIQETQYF
TRBD2	many	TRBV29-1	TRBJ2-5	TGCAGCGTTGAGGATAGCGGGAGACCTCAAGAGACCCAGTACTTC	CSVEDSGRPQETQYF
TRBD1	many	TRBV7-9	TRBJ2-1	TGTGCCAGCAGCCCAGGACAGGCCAATGAGCAGTTCTTC	CASSPGQANEQFF
TRBD1	many	TRBV3-1	TRBJ2-2	TGTGCCAGCAGCCAAGCGACAGGGAGACTGTTTTTT	CASSQATGRLFF
TRBD2	many	TRBV19	TRBJ2-3	TGTGCCAGTAGTCGGAAGCGGGGAGCAGATACGCAGTATTTT	CASSRKRGADTQYF
NA	many	TRBV27	TRBJ1-6	TGTGCCAGCAGTCCAAACACGATGTCGGATTCACCCCTCCACTTT	CASSPNTMSDSPLHF
NA	NA	TRBV7-6	TRBJ2-3	TGTGCCAGCAGCCGAGGGGGGGGCCGGGGCACAGATACGCAGTATTTT	CASSRGGGRGTDTQYF
NA	NA	TRBV9	TRBJ1-1	TGTGCCAGCAGCCGCCGGGTCGCTATGAACACTGAAGCTTTCTTT	CASSRRVAMNTEAFF
TRBD2	few	TRBV20-1	TRBJ2-3	TGCAGTGCCACATCGCGAGCGGGAGCAACAGATACGCAGTATTTT	CSATSRAGATDTQYF
NA	many	TRBV12-5	TRBJ1-1	TGTGCTAGTGGCCAGGGACCAAAAGCTTTCTTT	CASGQGPKAFF
TRBD2	many	TRBV19	TRBJ2-2	TGTGCCAGTAGAGATCCTCGTAGCGGGGGCACCGGGGAGCTGTTTTTT	CASRDPRSGGTGELFF
TRBD1	many	TRBV11-3	TRBJ2-7	TGTGCCAGCAGCCAGGGGGCCTACGAGCAGTACTTC	CASSQGAYEQYF
TRBD2	many	TRBV12-5	TRBJ2-5	TGTGCTAGTGCCCTCACGTCGCTGGGGAGGGCCGCGGCCCAGTACTTC	CASALTSLGRAAAQYF
NA	few	TRBV19	TRBJ1-5	TGTGCCAGTAGTATCGCCAATCAGCCCCAGCATTTT	CASSIANQPQHF
NA	few	TRBV6-2/TRBV6-3	TRBJ2-3	TGTGCCAGCGCGGCCGGACCCACCCTGGAGTATTTT	CASAAGPTLEYF
NA	many	TRBV14	TRBJ2-3	TGTGCCAGCAGCCAAGCACTACGAGATACGCAGTATTTT	CASSQALRDTQYF
NA	NA	TRBV29-1	TRBJ2-6	TGCAGCGTTGGCGGCAGACACTCTGGGGCCAACGTCCTGACTTTC	CSVGGRHSGANVLTF
TRBD2	NA	TRBV7-2	TRBJ2-1	TGTGCCAGCAGCTTTAGAGCCGGGACTAGCGGGAGGGCCGGGACCTACAATGAGCAGTTCTTC	CASSFRAGTSGRAGTYNEQFF
NA	few	TRBV4-1	TRBJ1-1	TGCGCCAGCAGCCAAGCATGGGAGATTGAAGCTTTCTTT	CASSQAWEIEAFF
TRBD2	many	TRBV3-1	TRBJ2-3	TGTGCCAGCAGCCAAGATCGCGGACTAGTACAGTATTTT	CASSQDRGLVQYF
TRBD1	NA	TRBV20-1	TRBJ2-4	TGCAGTGCTAGCGACAGGGGGGTAGCCAAAAACATTCAGTACTTC	CSASDRGVAKNIQYF
TRBD1	few	TRBV20-1	TRBJ1-1	TGCAGTGCTAGACAGGGGGCCAGGAACACTGAAGCTTTCTTT	CSARQGARNTEAFF
TRBD2	NA	TRBV20-1	TRBJ2-1	TGCAGTAGTACATTAGCGGGACGCCTCGATGAGCAGTTCTTC	CSSTLAGRLDEQFF
NA	many	TRBV12-3/TRBV12-4	TRBJ2-5	TGTGCCAGCAGGCCCCCCGTGGGGACCCAGTACTTC	CASRPPVGTQYF
NA	many	TRBV7-2	TRBJ2-5	TGTGCCAGCAGCTTAGACCCCGGGGCCCTAGAGACCCAGTACTTC	CASSLDPGALETQYF
NA	few	TRBV12-5	TRBJ1-3	TGTGCTAGTGGTTTGCAGAAGAACTTGTATTTT	CASGLQKNLYF
NA	medium-sized	TRBV29-1	TRBJ1-2	TGCAGCGCCTCGGGCGGGGGCTATGGCTACACCTTC	CSASGGGYGYTF
NA	NA	TRBV6-2/TRBV6-3	TRBJ1-1	TGTGCCAGCAGTTACTTGGGGGGGTTCGCTGAAGCTTTCTTT	CASSYLGGFAEAFF
NA	NA	TRBV27	TRBJ2-4	TGTGCCAGCAGTTTACTGCCTCGGGGGGCGAACATTCAGTACTTC	CASSLLPRGANIQYF
NA	NA	TRBV4-1	TRBJ2-6	TGCGCCAGCAGCCACCCTAACAGGGCCCCCCCCTCTGGGGCCAACGTCCTGACTTTC	CASSHPNRAPPSGANVLTF
NA	many	TRBV2	TRBJ1-1	TGTGCCAGCAGACAGGGGAACACTGAAGCTTTCTTT	CASRQGNTEAFF
NA	NA	TRBV20-1	TRBJ1-1	TGCAGTGCTAGCCCGCAGAACACTGAAGCTTTCTTT	CSASPQNTEAFF
NA	few	TRBV6-1	TRBJ1-5	TGTGCCAGCAGGCACCCTATAGGGGACACTCAGGGGAATCAGCCCCAGCATTTT	CASRHPIGDTQGNQPQHF
TRBD2	few	TRBV20-1	TRBJ2-1	TGCAGTGCTAGCGGGGGCGGGACTAGTCTCTATGAGCAGTTCTTC	CSASGGGTSLYEQFF
NA	many	TRBV6-5	TRBJ1-5	TGTGCCAGCAGTTACTCGAGGCAGCCCCAGCATTTT	CASSYSRQPQHF